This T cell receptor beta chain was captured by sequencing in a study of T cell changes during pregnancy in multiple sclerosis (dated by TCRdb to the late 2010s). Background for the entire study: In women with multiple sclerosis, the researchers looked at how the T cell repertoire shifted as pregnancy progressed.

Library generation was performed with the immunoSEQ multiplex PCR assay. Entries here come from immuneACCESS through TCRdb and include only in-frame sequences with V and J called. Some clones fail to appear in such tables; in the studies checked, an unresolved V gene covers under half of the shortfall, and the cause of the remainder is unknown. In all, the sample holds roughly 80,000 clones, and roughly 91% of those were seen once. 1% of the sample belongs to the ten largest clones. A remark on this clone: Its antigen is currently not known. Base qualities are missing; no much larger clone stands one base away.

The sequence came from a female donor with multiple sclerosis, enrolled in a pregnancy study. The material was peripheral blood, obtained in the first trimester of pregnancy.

The nucleotide sequence is given as TGCGCCAGCAGCTCACGTCCCGGGACAGGGGGCGGCATCTATGGCTACACCTTC. The encoded protein is CASSSRPGTGGGIYGYTF. The chain is assembled from TRBV5-1 and TRBJ1-2; TRBD1 fits 12 bases in the junction. The germline V gene provides CDR1 SGHRS and CDR2 YFSETQ. V trim: 3 bases; J trim: 4 bases; unmatched bases: 13. CDR3 length: 18 amino acids, cysteine to phenylalanine. The DNA shown is the 54-base CDR3, in frame from base 1.